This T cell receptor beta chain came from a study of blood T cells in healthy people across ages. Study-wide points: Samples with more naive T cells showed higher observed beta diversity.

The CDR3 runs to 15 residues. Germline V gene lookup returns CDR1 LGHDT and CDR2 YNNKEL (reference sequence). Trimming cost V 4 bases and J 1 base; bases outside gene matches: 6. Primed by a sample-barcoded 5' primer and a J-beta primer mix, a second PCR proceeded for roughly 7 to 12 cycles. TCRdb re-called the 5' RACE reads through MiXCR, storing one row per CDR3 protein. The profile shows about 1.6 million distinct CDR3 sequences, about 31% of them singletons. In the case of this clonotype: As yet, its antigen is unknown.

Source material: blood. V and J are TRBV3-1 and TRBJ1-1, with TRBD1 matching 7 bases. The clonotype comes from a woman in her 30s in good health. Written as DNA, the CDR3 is TGTGCCAGCAGCCGGGGACAGTACTCGAACACTGAAGCTTTCTTT. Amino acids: CASSRGQYSNTEAFF.